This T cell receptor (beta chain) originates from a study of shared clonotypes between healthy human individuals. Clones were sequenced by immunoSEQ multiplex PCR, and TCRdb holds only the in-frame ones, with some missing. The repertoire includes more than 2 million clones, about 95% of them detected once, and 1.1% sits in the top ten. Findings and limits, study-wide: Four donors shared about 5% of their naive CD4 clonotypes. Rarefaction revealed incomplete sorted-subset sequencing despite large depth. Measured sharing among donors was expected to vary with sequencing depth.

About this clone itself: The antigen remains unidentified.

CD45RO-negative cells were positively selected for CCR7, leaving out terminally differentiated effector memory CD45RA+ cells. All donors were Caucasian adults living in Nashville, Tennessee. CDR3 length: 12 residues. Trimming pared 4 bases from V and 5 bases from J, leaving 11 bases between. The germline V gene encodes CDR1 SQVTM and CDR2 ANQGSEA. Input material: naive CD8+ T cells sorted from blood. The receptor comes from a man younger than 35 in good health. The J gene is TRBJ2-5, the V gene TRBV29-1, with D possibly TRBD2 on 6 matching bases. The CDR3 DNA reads TGCAGCGTTGCCAGGGCGGGGGAGACCCAGTACTTC. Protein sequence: CSVARAGETQYF.